The next 17 T cell receptor beta chains were all read from a single sample in a study of cytomegalovirus exposure and HLA in healthy donors. The protocol was immunoSEQ multiplex PCR, while the TCRdb copy is restricted to in-frame clones and leaves out a portion. The table has 110,000 to 150,000 clones, about 90% seen once; the top ten hold roughly 3%. Source material: PBMCs. Receptors were obtained from a man aged 18 to 30 in good health and CMV-seronegative.

The V and J genes are TRBV18 and TRBJ2-1, with 10 bases that match TRBD2. The CDR3 runs 15 residues. Germline assignment: CDR1 KGHSH and CDR2 LQKENI. Germline trimming cut 2 bases from V and 6 bases from J; bases unmatched to any gene: 4. As DNA, the CDR3 is TGTGCCAGCTCACCAGTGGCTAGCGGGGGCAATGAGCAGTTCTTC. This gives the protein CASSPVASGGNEQFF.

Here the CDR3 DNA reads TGTGCCAGTATGGGACAGGGGATGGTAGAGCAGTTCTTC. Translation gives CASMGQGMVEQFF. The chain couples TRBV19 to TRBJ2-1; 10 bases line up with TRBD1. V dropped 7 bases and J dropped 10; count of bases not matched to a gene: 7. Germline-derived CDR1 and CDR2 are LNHDA and SQIVND (reference sequence). CDR3 length equals 13 residues.

The chain employs TRBV27 and TRBJ2-1; TRBD1 aligns across 10 bases. The germline V gene encodes CDR1 MNHEY and CDR2 SMNVEV (reference sequence). V was clipped by 10 bases and J by 8 bases; unmatched bases: 8. This CDR3 spans 13 amino acids. Written as DNA, the CDR3 is TGTGCCACCCAACGAGGGACAGGGGATGAGCAGTTCTTC. It translates to CATQRGTGDEQFF.

The chain carries TRBV7-7 and TRBJ2-1; 8 bases agree with TRBD2. The V gene end was trimmed by 4 bases and the J gene end by 4 bases; junction bases not matched to a gene: 6. Germline V gene data show CDR1 as SSHAT and CDR2 as FNYEAQ (reference sequence). The CDR3 contains 15 residues. As DNA, the CDR3 is TGTGCCAGCAGCTCGGGACTAGACGATTACAATGAGCAGTTCTTC. Protein product: CASSSGLDDYNEQFF. The full variable domain, rest sourced from reference TRBV7-7 and TRBJ2-1, is GAGVSQSPRYKVTKRGQDVTLRCDPISSHATLYWYQQALGQGPEFLTYFNYEAQPDKSGLPSDRFSAERPEGSISTLTIQRTEQRDSAMYRCASSSGLDDYNEQFFGPGTRLTVL.

The CDR3 sequence is CASSLGERQDTEAFF. The CDR3 DNA sequence: TGTGCCAGCAGCTTAGGAGAGCGGCAGGACACTGAAGCTTTCTTT. This chain joins TRBV7-9 and TRBJ1-1; D gene unclear. Germline-derived CDR1 and CDR2 are SEHNR and FQNEAQ (reference sequence). This CDR3 is 15 amino acids long. V was cut by 1 base and J by 3 bases, with 12 bases left in between.

This sequence joins TRBV18 and TRBJ2-1; D is unresolved. Between the trimmed V and J ends, which lost 2 bases and 8 bases, there was a span of 25 bases. The CDR3 spans 18 residues. Germline CDR1 reads KGHSH; CDR2 reads LQKENI. The CDR3 region has the DNA TGTGCCAGCTCACCATCCGACATTCCCTACGGAAAGCCAGATGAGCAGTTCTTC. Encoded protein: CASSPSDIPYGKPDEQFF.

The rearrangement joins TRBV7-2 to TRBJ1-1; D is unresolved. This CDR3 region has 13 residues. V lost 6 bases, J lost 5 bases, and 13 bases lay in between. The germline V gene has CDR1 SGHTA and CDR2 FQGNSA. CDR3 residues: CASSSLTGTEAFF. In DNA, the CDR3 is TGTGCCAGCAGTTCCCTAACGGGGACTGAAGCTTTCTTT.

The chain is built from TRBV10-2 and TRBJ1-3, with D possibly matching TRBD1 (5 bases). The CDR3 length is 14 residues. V lost 5 bases and J lost 2, with 10 bases in between. CDR1 WSHSY and CDR2 SAAADI come from the germline V gene. The CDR3 region is CASSSRQTGNTIYF. The CDR3 region has the DNA TGCGCCAGCAGTTCAAGACAGACTGGAAACACCATATATTTT.

This clone has more than one count but fewer than ten. The genes are TRBV27 and TRBJ1-2; D gene unclear. Germline loops: CDR1 MNHEY, CDR2 SMNVEV (reference sequence). V was pared by 7 bases and J by 2 bases, with 14 bases between. The CDR3 is 14 residues long. This CDR3 reads CASKAWALNYGYTF. CDR3 in DNA: TGTGCCAGCAAGGCGTGGGCACTCAACTATGGCTACACCTTC.

V is TRBV5-1 and J is TRBJ2-1; 12 bases align to TRBD2. CDR3 size: 18 residues. V was pared by 0 bases and J by 8 bases, with 12 bases of the junction left unmatched. The germline CDR1 and CDR2 sequences are SGHRS and YFSETQ. CDR3 nucleotides: TGCGCCAGCAGCTTGGGGGGACTAGCGGGCCCTAAGGGGGATGAGCAGTTCTTC. Its translation: CASSLGGLAGPKGDEQFF.

The V gene is TRBV15, the J gene TRBJ2-1; possible D gene TRBD2, 6 bases. Per germline, CDR1 LNHNV and CDR2 YYDKDF (reference sequence). The CDR3 loop spans 17 amino acids. Trimming shortened V by 0 bases and J by 7 bases, and 19 bases separated the two germline ends. The CDR3 loop reads CATSRELPSASLNEQFF. The DNA for the CDR3 is TGTGCCACCAGCAGAGAACTACCTAGCGCGAGCCTTAATGAGCAGTTCTTC.

This CDR3 reads CASGRHGGNQPQHF. The CDR3 DNA sequence: TGTGCCAGCGGTAGGCACGGGGGGAATCAGCCCCAGCATTTT. The chain combines TRBV2 with TRBJ1-5, with D possibly being TRBD1 (5 bases). The CDR3 sequence is 14 residues long. The V gene's germline CDR1 is SNHLY and CDR2 FYNNEI. The ends were cut back, 8 bases at V and 4 bases at J, with 15 bases in the middle. Looking up the rest from reference TRBV2 and TRBJ1-5 gives the full variable domain: EPEVTQTPSHQVTQMGQEVILRCVPISNHLYFYWYRQILGQKVEFLVSFYNNEISEKSEIFDDQFSVERPDGSNFTLKIRSTKLEDSAMYFCASGRHGGNQPQHFGDGTRLSIL.

The V and J genes are TRBV2 and TRBJ2-1; 8 nucleotides match TRBD2. Germline-derived CDR1 and CDR2 are SNHLY and FYNNEI. The V and J ends lost 10 bases and 5 bases, in that order; junction bases with no gene match: 7. The CDR3 totals 13 residues. This CDR3 is CATEGLDNNEQFF. The CDR3 DNA reads TGTGCCACCGAGGGACTAGATAACAATGAGCAGTTCTTC.

The CDR3 is CASRPTHTGYTF. CDR3 sequence (DNA): TGTGCCAGCAGACCGACTCACACTGGCTACACCTTC. V is TRBV2 and J is TRBJ1-2, with no clear D. Germline-derived CDR1 and CDR2 are SNHLY and FYNNEI. Trimming removed 6 bases at V and 7 bases at J, with 12 bases between. The CDR3 has 12 amino acids. Complete variable domain (other parts from reference TRBV2 and TRBJ1-2): EPEVTQTPSHQVTQMGQEVILRCVPISNHLYFYWYRQILGQKVEFLVSFYNNEISEKSEIFDDQFSVERPDGSNFTLKIRSTKLEDSAMYFCASRPTHTGYTFGSGTRLTVV.

V is TRBV7-8 and J is TRBJ2-2, with 9 bases lining up with TRBD2. Germline V lookup: CDR1 SGHVS, CDR2 FQNEAQ. V dropped 0 bases and J dropped 3; count of bases not matched to a gene: 11. The CDR3 spans 19 residues. Here the CDR3 reads CASSLAGEGLASHTGELFF. CDR3 DNA: TGTGCCAGCAGCTTAGCTGGGGAGGGACTAGCTTCGCACACCGGGGAGCTGTTTTTT.

The genes are TRBV14 and TRBJ1-5; no firm D call. V shed 2 bases and J shed 3 bases, with 5 bases lying between them. The germline gives CDR1 SGHDN, CDR2 FVKESK. The CDR3 has 13 residues. CDR3 coding DNA: TGTGCCAGCAGCCAACAGGCCAATCAGCCCCAGCATTTT. This translates into CASSQQANQPQHF.

This clone came up once. This sequence joins TRBV27 and TRBJ2-5; TRBD1 aligns across 9 bases. The germline CDR1 and CDR2 sequences are MNHEY and SMNVEV (reference sequence). CDR3 length equals 14 residues. Trimming at V came to 5 bases and at J to 5 bases, leaving 6 bases not matched to a gene. The CDR3 protein is CASSRDREGETQYF. CDR3 nucleotide sequence: TGTGCCAGCAGTAGGGACAGGGAGGGGGAGACCCAGTACTTC.